This T cell receptor (beta chain) was documented in a study of blood T cell repertoires in COVID-19. Study-wide context: In each case, the material was cDNA or gDNA derived from T cells, B-cell-depleted T cells, or PBMCs.

The authors' processing: Amplification from reference gene primers served as the basis for estimated nucleated cell counts. TCRdb keeps only in-frame clones here, not all; method: immunoSEQ multiplex PCR. V and J calls and clone size are as listed in that table; D and trimming were resolved from the DNA. The repertoire holds under 400,000 clones, with about nine tenths as singletons. Per germline, CDR1 MNHEY and CDR2 SMNVEV (reference sequence). The CDR3 runs to 16 residues. The ends lost 5 bases at V and 6 bases at J; junction bases unmatched: 11. Seattle cases were enrolled at active infection and followed longitudinally.

Sequenced: peripheral blood. The sequence was collected from a woman between 55 and 75 years old with COVID-19, enrolled during active disease. The chain couples TRBV27 to TRBJ1-5, with 9 bases that match TRBD1. The CDR3 DNA follows: TGTGCCAGCAGTCCTCTGGACAGGGGAAGGGGTCAGCCCCAGCATTTT. Its translation is CASSPLDRGRGQPQHF.